The sequence of this TCR beta chain was determined in a study of human T cells and chemical hapten exposure (TCRdb year 2021). For the wider study: Libraries were pooled for sequencing, and variation in per-sample TCR yields was attributed mainly to small differences in library volumes within the pool. In alopecia patients, the study followed how the peripheral blood TCR repertoire changed in vivo over primary and secondary sensitization to diphenylcyclopropenone (DPC), a hapten. From each blood RNA sample, both TCR alpha and TCR beta chains were sequenced. General conclusions and limits of the study: Repeated subsampling changed both the strength of the expansion versus patch-test correlation and the threshold at which the correlation became significant. The number of TCRs above 1 in 1000 frequency did not change with DPC sensitization; there was no evidence of global repertoire structure alterations.

The time point label on this specimen signifies: healthy volunteer bleed at 6 weeks. Total RNA was isolated from unfractionated whole blood collected in Tempus Blood RNA tubes. As TCR sequencing controls, a handful of healthy volunteers were used, with blood taken at day 0, 2 weeks and 6 weeks. The CDR3 runs 13 amino acids, cysteine and phenylalanine included. Just the 39-base CDR3 DNA is kept, in frame starting at base 1. Cut back by 5 bases and 6 bases, the V and J ends lie 14 bases apart. CDR1 is given as MNHEY and CDR2 as SVGAGI, both from the germline V gene. As for this clonotype: Its recognized antigen is unknown. No quality values exist for individual bases; no much larger clone is one base distant.

The library relied on RACE. The sequencer listed for this sample is NextSeq 500. Library preparation attached unique molecular identifiers to individual cDNA molecules for quantitative, reproducible TCR counting. The study's own analysis went as follows. The median number of TCRs per sample was 95,638, ranging from roughly 23,224 to 690,600. The Decombinator software suite was used to annotate the V, J and CDR3 of the TCR reads. For PS versus PT1 abundance plots, all samples were subsampled to the same number of TCRs (28,000). TCRs were defined as expanded if absent before sensitization and observed at least eight times at the 2-week time point. TCRdb handled the public reads itself, with Q25 trimming in fastp and clone calling in MiXCR, and kept productive beta chains. Merged by CDR3 protein, the rows form single entries marked with the most common genes and DNA. For this entry, the V and J calls and clone size follow TCRdb and not the study's own pipeline. The sample profile shows 65,000 to 95,000 distinct CDR3 sequences; around 9.3% of them were found once. Together, the top ten hold 1.7% of the sample.

The specimen was whole blood. This receptor was obtained from a female donor in good health. Some clones in this sample may be carry-over from other donors' samples. This chain is built from TRBV6-5 and TRBJ2-7; no confident D gene assignment can be made. In nucleotides, the sequence is TGTGCCAGCAGTCCGGGTAGATTTATCGAGCAGTACTTC. This sequence encodes CASSPGRFIEQYF.